This T cell receptor (beta chain) emerged from a study of blood T cells in healthy people across ages. The CDR3 contains 13 residues. Germline assignment: CDR1 PRHDT and CDR2 FYEKMQ (reference sequence). This clonotype was picked up one time. The antigen is not known. General study points: Diversity was higher, and naive CD4+ cells more numerous, in long-lived donors than in aged donors.

The second PCR ran roughly 6 to 11 cycles with a sample-barcoded 5' primer and J-beta primers. TCRdb passed the 5' RACE reads through MiXCR, listing each CDR3 protein once. The sample consists of 1.5 million or so distinct CDR3 sequences, approximately 43% of them appearing once. The material sequenced was blood. This rearrangement joins TRBV13 to TRBJ2-7, with no clear D. Judging by the DNA end, TRBJ2-5 fits better; the J call may be wrong. This TCR came from a woman younger than 30 in good health. The CDR3 DNA sequence: TGTGCCAGCAGGGGTCTGGTCCAAGAGACCCAGTACTTC. This gives the protein CASRGLVQETQYF.